The text below deals with one T cell receptor beta chain. Measured with immunoSEQ multiplex PCR; TCRdb has only the in-frame clones, and not every one. The sample yields approximately 93,000 clones, less than 90% seen once. Time point noted: peripheral blood 6 weeks after treatment start. There were between 1 and 8 samples from each patient, taken pretreatment and on-treatment. Germline-derived CDR1 and CDR2 are MNHEY and SMNVEV (reference sequence). This CDR3 has 17 amino acids. V dropped 5 bases and J dropped 0 bases, with 19 bases sitting between them. This record comes from a study of PD-L1 blockade in urothelial cancer. Study-wide background: The authors examined blood 3 weeks (second dose) and 6 weeks after treatment start. Typically, measured as a median, blood samples had approximately 130,000 T cells.

The sample was PBMCs, taken around atezolizumab (anti-PD-L1) treatment. The chain is built from TRBV27 and TRBJ1-1, with D perhaps matching TRBD1 (5 bases). The receptor's source is a man aged 65-85 years with urothelial cancer. The CDR3, as DNA: TGTGCCAGCAGTCCCCGAGACAGCCCAATTCTGAACACTGAAGCTTTCTTT. Protein sequence: CASSPRDSPILNTEAFF.